These 2 T cell receptor beta chains came from one sample sequenced in a study of T cells after yellow fever vaccination. TCRdb fed the 5' RACE reads into MiXCR, producing one record per CDR3 protein. This table holds roughly 49,000 distinct CDR3 sequences, roughly 7.3% found once. The starting material was CD8+ T cells sorted from PBMCs, obtained around 15 days after the first yellow fever vaccination. Receptors were obtained from a man aged 18-30 years who received the YFV17D yellow fever vaccine.

The CDR3 here is CASSHGQGVYSNQPQHF. For the CDR3, the DNA is TGTGCCAGCAGCCACGGACAGGGAGTCTATAGCAATCAGCCCCAGCATTTT. The J gene is TRBJ1-5, the V gene TRBV7-8, with 8 bases matching TRBD1. Germline V gene sequence: CDR1 SGHVS, CDR2 FQNEAQ. V trimming: 5 bases; J trimming: 0 bases; junction bases outside the gene matches: 9. The CDR3 extends over 17 amino acids.

The sample holds many counts of this clonotype. The chain is built from TRBV11-2 and TRBJ2-3, with D unclear. The germline V and J ends were trimmed by 0 bases and 2 bases, with 6 bases remaining between them. The CDR3 runs 14 residues. CDR1 and CDR2 (germline): SGHAT, FQNNGV. This CDR3 is CASSLDLDTDTQYF. The CDR3 coding sequence is TGTGCCAGCAGCTTAGACTTAGACACAGATACGCAGTATTTT.